This TCR beta chain derives from a study of OX40 agonist ivuxolimab in advanced cancers. Describing the broader study: Ivuxolimab was a fully human IgG2 agonistic monoclonal antibody targeting the costimulatory receptor OX40 (CD134). Intravenous ivuxolimab was administered to patients every 2 weeks at six dose levels: 0.01, 0.1, 0.3, 1.5, 3 and 10 mg/kg. Of the roughly 51 dose-escalation patients, hepatocellular carcinoma was present in 19, melanoma in around 15, renal cell carcinoma in 9 and head and neck cancer in 9. The dose-escalation cohort was approximately 83% male with a mean age of about 60 years, ranging from 23 to 79. Patients were allowed to have had prior anti-PD-1, anti-PD-L1 or anti-CTLA-4 therapy, and around 40% of the dose-escalation patients had previously received checkpoint inhibitors. Three dose-escalation patients achieved partial responses, one with hepatocellular carcinoma and two with cutaneous melanoma. Peripheral TCRbeta sequencing was intended to test whether TCR sequence diversity was altered and clonal T-cell expansion was caused by ivuxolimab. The paper describes the monotherapy dose-escalation part (N of about 50 patients) of the phase I trial of ivuxolimab. Results and caveats for the whole study, not just this receptor: Which antigens the clonally expanded peripheral T cells were specific for was not determined. On average, CD8+ T cells showed more expanded clones than CD4+ T cells after ivuxolimab. At doses of 0.1 to 3.0 mg/kg, clonal expansion of both CD4+ and CD8+ T cells in blood was seen between baseline and week 6. In the 0.1-3.0 mg/kg groups, partial responders had among the lowest normalized peripheral clonal expansion, particularly in CD8+ T cells. Low levels of normalized T-cell clonal expansion were also seen in some patients who did not respond.

Via the germline V gene, CDR1 is SGHTA and CDR2 FQGNSA. V and J are truncated by 0 bases and 1 base respectively, leaving an intervening sequence of 7 bases. From cysteine to phenylalanine, the CDR3 is 14 amino acids long. The DNA shown is the 42-base CDR3, in frame from base 1. The trial excluded patients who had a history of autoimmune disease or were on systemic immunosuppression. Peripheral blood for TCR sequencing was drawn from every dose cohort at baseline, at cycle 4 day 1 and at cycle 7 day 1. Samples came from an open-label, multicenter, first-in-human phase I dose-escalation trial of ivuxolimab. The trial enrolled adults with locally advanced or metastatic head and neck squamous cell, hepatocellular, melanoma or renal cell carcinoma. Before TCR sequencing, CD4+ T cells and CD8+ T cells were sorted from peripheral blood as separate populations. Regarding this clone: Its antigen remains undetermined. No base qualities exist here, and no much larger clone lies one base off it.

Genomic DNA was extracted from sorted cells for sequencing of the TCRbeta CDR3 region. TCRbeta CDR3 regions were sequenced using the immunoSEQ Assay. TCRdb retrieved this table from immuneACCESS and kept in-frame rearrangements only. Not all clones are present; in checked studies, unresolved V genes account for under half, and no reason is known for the remainder. The sample data list 20,000 to 30,000 clones, and nearly 85% of these were observed just once. The ten largest clonotypes hold under 9.5% of the sample. The input for sequencing was CD4+ or CD8+ T cells sorted from blood, taken in a trial of the OX40 agonist ivuxolimab. The receptor was isolated from an adult with an advanced solid tumor such as melanoma, head and neck, liver or kidney cancer. The rearrangement joined TRBV7-2 to TRBJ2-7, with the D gene not confidently named. Here the CDR3 is given as CASSLAPPSYEQYF. The sequence in DNA is TGTGCCAGCAGCTTAGCTCCACCTTCCTACGAGCAGTACTTC.